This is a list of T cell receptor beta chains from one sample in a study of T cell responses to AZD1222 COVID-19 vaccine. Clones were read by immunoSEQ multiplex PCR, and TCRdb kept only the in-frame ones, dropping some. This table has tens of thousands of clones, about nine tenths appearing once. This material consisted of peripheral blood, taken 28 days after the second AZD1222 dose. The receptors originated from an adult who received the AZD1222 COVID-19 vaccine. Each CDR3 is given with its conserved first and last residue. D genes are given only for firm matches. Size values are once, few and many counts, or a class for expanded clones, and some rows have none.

cdr3_nt: TGTGCCATCAGTGAGTCGCCCGGGGGCAACTATGGCTACACCTTC; cdr3_aa: CAISESPGGNYGYTF; clone_size: -; j_call: TRBJ1-2; d_call: -; v_call: TRBV10-3
cdr3_nt: TGCGCCAGCAGCCAAAGAAGCGGGGGCCAAGAGACCCAGTACTTC; cdr3_aa: CASSQRSGGQETQYF; clone_size: -; j_call: TRBJ2-5; d_call: TRBD2; v_call: TRBV4-3
cdr3_nt: TGTGCCAGGACCCAAGAGACCCAGTACTTC; cdr3_aa: CARTQETQYF; clone_size: -; j_call: TRBJ2-5; d_call: -; v_call: TRBV3-1/TRBV3-2
cdr3_nt: TGCAGTGCCAGGGGGGACTATGGCTACACCTTC; cdr3_aa: CSARGDYGYTF; clone_size: -; j_call: TRBJ1-2; d_call: TRBD1; v_call: TRBV20-1
cdr3_nt: TGTGCCAGTAGTATGGGGTATGGGGTCTACGAGCAGTACTTC; cdr3_aa: CASSMGYGVYEQYF; clone_size: -; j_call: TRBJ2-7; d_call: -; v_call: TRBV19
cdr3_nt: TGTGCCACCAGCAGAGAGTTAGGTTTACGTTACACCTTC; cdr3_aa: CATSRELGLRYTF; clone_size: -; j_call: TRBJ1-2; d_call: -; v_call: TRBV15
cdr3_nt: TGTGCCAGCAGTTTATCACAGGCAAATCAGCCCCAGCATTTT; cdr3_aa: CASSLSQANQPQHF; clone_size: -; j_call: TRBJ1-5; d_call: -; v_call: TRBV27
cdr3_nt: TGTGCCAGCAGCTTGGATTTCCAAGGCAATCAGCCCCAGCATTTT; cdr3_aa: CASSLDFQGNQPQHF; clone_size: -; j_call: TRBJ1-5; d_call: -; v_call: TRBV5-5
cdr3_nt: TGTGCCAGTAGTTCGTCGGACCTTGGAGGCTACACCTTC; cdr3_aa: CASSSSDLGGYTF; clone_size: -; j_call: TRBJ1-2; d_call: -; v_call: TRBV19
cdr3_nt: TGTGCCAGCTCACCCGCCCAGTTAGCGGGGGGCCGTGCAGATACGCAGTATTTT; cdr3_aa: CASSPAQLAGGRADTQYF; clone_size: -; j_call: TRBJ2-3; d_call: TRBD2; v_call: TRBV18
cdr3_nt: TGTGCCAGCAGCCAAGTCCTGGTTTCTGGCAATCAGCCCCAGCATTTT; cdr3_aa: CASSQVLVSGNQPQHF; clone_size: few; j_call: TRBJ1-5; d_call: -; v_call: TRBV3-1/TRBV3-2
cdr3_nt: TGTGCCAGAAGCTGGTACCGGGGTAAGAGGGCTGAAGCTTTCTTT; cdr3_aa: CARSWYRGKRAEAFF; clone_size: -; j_call: TRBJ1-1; d_call: -; v_call: TRBV5-3
cdr3_nt: TGTGCCAGCAGCAACAGGGACACCTATAATTCACCCCTCCACTTT; cdr3_aa: CASSNRDTYNSPLHF; clone_size: -; j_call: TRBJ1-6; d_call: -; v_call: TRBV6-5
cdr3_nt: TGTGCCAGCAGCCAAGACTTAAGGCGGGGAGGAGAGACCCAGTACTTC; cdr3_aa: CASSQDLRRGGETQYF; clone_size: -; j_call: TRBJ2-5; d_call: -; v_call: TRBV4-2
cdr3_nt: TGTGCCAGCAGCATACCGGGACGGAGCCAAGAGACCCAGTACTTC; cdr3_aa: CASSIPGRSQETQYF; clone_size: -; j_call: TRBJ2-5; d_call: -; v_call: TRBV5-5
cdr3_nt: TGTGCCAGCAGTTGGGGTGCGGATCAGCCCCAGCATTTT; cdr3_aa: CASSWGADQPQHF; clone_size: -; j_call: TRBJ1-5; d_call: -; v_call: TRBV6-5
cdr3_nt: TGTGCCAGCAGCTTAGAGGGACCAGGGAACCGCTATGGCTACACCTTC; cdr3_aa: CASSLEGPGNRYGYTF; clone_size: -; j_call: TRBJ1-2; d_call: -; v_call: TRBV7-9
cdr3_nt: TGTGCCAGCGGCCCTGGGTTTGATGGCTACACCTTC; cdr3_aa: CASGPGFDGYTF; clone_size: -; j_call: TRBJ1-2; d_call: -; v_call: TRBV7-9
cdr3_nt: TGCGCCAGCAGCTTAGGCAGGGTTGGCACTGAAGCTTTCTTT; cdr3_aa: CASSLGRVGTEAFF; clone_size: -; j_call: TRBJ1-1; d_call: -; v_call: TRBV5-1
cdr3_nt: TGTGCCAGCAGTTACACAGCGAACACTGAAGCTTTCTTT; cdr3_aa: CASSYTANTEAFF; clone_size: once; j_call: TRBJ1-1; d_call: -; v_call: TRBV6-5
cdr3_nt: TGTGCCAGCAGCTTAGTTGTTGGCGAGGGGGCCCATGGCTACACCTTC; cdr3_aa: CASSLVVGEGAHGYTF; clone_size: -; j_call: TRBJ1-2; d_call: TRBD1; v_call: TRBV7-8
cdr3_nt: TGTGCCAGCAGCCAAGACCTCAATTCACCCCTCCACTTT; cdr3_aa: CASSQDLNSPLHF; clone_size: -; j_call: TRBJ1-6; d_call: -; v_call: TRBV3-1/TRBV3-2
cdr3_nt: TGTGCCAGCAGTTTCTCGGGGCTCTATGGCTACACCTTC; cdr3_aa: CASSFSGLYGYTF; clone_size: -; j_call: TRBJ1-2; d_call: -; v_call: TRBV12-3/TRBV12-4
cdr3_nt: TGTGCCAGCAGTTCCTTCGTACCAACTCCCTACAATGAGCAGTTCTTC; cdr3_aa: CASSSFVPTPYNEQFF; clone_size: -; j_call: TRBJ2-1; d_call: -; v_call: TRBV6-2/TRBV6-3
cdr3_nt: TGTGCCAGCAGCTCAATGACAGGGTGGGCAGATACGCAGTATTTT; cdr3_aa: CASSSMTGWADTQYF; clone_size: -; j_call: TRBJ2-3; d_call: TRBD1; v_call: TRBV5-5
cdr3_nt: TGCGCCAGCAGCTTGGATGGGGGCCGCCTAATGAACACTGAAGCTTTCTTT; cdr3_aa: CASSLDGGRLMNTEAFF; clone_size: -; j_call: TRBJ1-1; d_call: -; v_call: TRBV5-1
cdr3_nt: TGTGCCAGCAGCTCTCCCGGGACACAGAACACTGAAGCTTTCTTT; cdr3_aa: CASSSPGTQNTEAFF; clone_size: -; j_call: TRBJ1-1; d_call: -; v_call: TRBV13
cdr3_nt: TGTGCCATCAATGCCGGGCGGCAGGGTAACAATGAGCAGTTCTTC; cdr3_aa: CAINAGRQGNNEQFF; clone_size: -; j_call: TRBJ2-1; d_call: -; v_call: TRBV10-3
cdr3_nt: TGCGCCAGCAGCCAAGGGGTGGGACTAAACACTGAAGCTTTCTTT; cdr3_aa: CASSQGVGLNTEAFF; clone_size: once; j_call: TRBJ1-1; d_call: -; v_call: TRBV4-1
cdr3_nt: TGTGCCATCAAGCGGACAGATAGGGGCACTGAAGCTTTCTTT; cdr3_aa: CAIKRTDRGTEAFF; clone_size: -; j_call: TRBJ1-1; d_call: -; v_call: TRBV10-3
cdr3_nt: TGTGCCAGTTATTCAGGGGGTCCTCAGCCCCAGCATTTT; cdr3_aa: CASYSGGPQPQHF; clone_size: -; j_call: TRBJ1-5; d_call: TRBD1; v_call: TRBV19
cdr3_nt: TGTGCCACCAGCAGAGATACGCTACCGGGAGAGGCGTTTTTT; cdr3_aa: CATSRDTLPGEAFF; clone_size: -; j_call: TRBJ1-4; d_call: -; v_call: TRBV15
cdr3_nt: TGTGCCAGCAGTTACTCCCTCAGGGGCAGCAATCAGCCCCAGCATTTT; cdr3_aa: CASSYSLRGSNQPQHF; clone_size: medium-sized; j_call: TRBJ1-5; d_call: -; v_call: TRBV6-6
cdr3_nt: TGTGCCAGCAGCCCGGGACTAGCGGACACCGGGGAGCTGTTTTTT; cdr3_aa: CASSPGLADTGELFF; clone_size: once; j_call: TRBJ2-2; d_call: TRBD2; v_call: TRBV5-4
cdr3_nt: TGCAGCGTTGAAAGCGGGGTAGTAGCTTTCTTT; cdr3_aa: CSVESGVVAFF; clone_size: -; j_call: TRBJ1-1; d_call: -; v_call: TRBV29-1
cdr3_nt: TGTGCCAGCAGTTTGGGGCCAGGGGGTAATAGGGGCTACACCTTC; cdr3_aa: CASSLGPGGNRGYTF; clone_size: -; j_call: TRBJ1-2; d_call: TRBD1; v_call: TRBV27
cdr3_nt: TGTGCCAGCAGTTTATCACAGGGTGTTGACACTGAAGCTTTCTTT; cdr3_aa: CASSLSQGVDTEAFF; clone_size: -; j_call: TRBJ1-1; d_call: -; v_call: TRBV6-5
cdr3_nt: TGCGCCAGCAGCTTTAATACTGGACGGATAATGAACACTGAAGCTTTCTTT; cdr3_aa: CASSFNTGRIMNTEAFF; clone_size: few; j_call: TRBJ1-1; d_call: -; v_call: TRBV5-1
cdr3_nt: TGCGCCAGCAGCCAAGATAGGGGGTTCAGCGTGATCAATGAGCAGTTCTTC; cdr3_aa: CASSQDRGFSVINEQFF; clone_size: -; j_call: TRBJ2-1; d_call: -; v_call: TRBV4-1
cdr3_nt: TGTGCCAGCAGTCGTGGCGGGAGTAACTACAATGAGCAGTTCTTC; cdr3_aa: CASSRGGSNYNEQFF; clone_size: -; j_call: TRBJ2-1; d_call: TRBD2; v_call: TRBV5-4
cdr3_nt: TGTGCCAGCAGTGACACGGGGAACTATGGCTACACCTTC; cdr3_aa: CASSDTGNYGYTF; clone_size: -; j_call: TRBJ1-2; d_call: -; v_call: TRBV2
cdr3_nt: TGCAGTGCTAGTCTGGGGAGCTCCTATAATTCACCCCTCCACTTT; cdr3_aa: CSASLGSSYNSPLHF; clone_size: -; j_call: TRBJ1-6; d_call: -; v_call: TRBV20-1
cdr3_nt: TGTGCCAGCAGCTTGGACCCCCTTGGCTGGCATACGCAGTATTTT; cdr3_aa: CASSLDPLGWHTQYF; clone_size: -; j_call: TRBJ2-3; d_call: -; v_call: TRBV11-2
cdr3_nt: TGTGCCAGCAGCGGAGGGGGCTGGGGAGAGACCCAGTACTTC; cdr3_aa: CASSGGGWGETQYF; clone_size: -; j_call: TRBJ2-5; d_call: TRBD1; v_call: TRBV9
cdr3_nt: TGTGCCAGCAGCTTAACAGGGGGGAGTAACTATGGCTACACCTTC; cdr3_aa: CASSLTGGSNYGYTF; clone_size: -; j_call: TRBJ1-2; d_call: TRBD1; v_call: TRBV5-5